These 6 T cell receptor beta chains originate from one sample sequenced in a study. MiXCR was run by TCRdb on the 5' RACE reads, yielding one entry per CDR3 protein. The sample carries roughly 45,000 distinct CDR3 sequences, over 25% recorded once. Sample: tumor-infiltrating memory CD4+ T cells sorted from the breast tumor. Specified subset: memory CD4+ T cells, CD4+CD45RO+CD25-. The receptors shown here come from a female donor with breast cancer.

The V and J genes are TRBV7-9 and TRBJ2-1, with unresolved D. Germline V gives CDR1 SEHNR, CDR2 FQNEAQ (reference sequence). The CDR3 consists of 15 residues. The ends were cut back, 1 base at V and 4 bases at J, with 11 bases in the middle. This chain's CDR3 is CASSLVKETYNEQFF. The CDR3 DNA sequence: TGTGCCAGCAGCTTAGTAAAGGAGACATACAATGAGCAGTTCTTC.

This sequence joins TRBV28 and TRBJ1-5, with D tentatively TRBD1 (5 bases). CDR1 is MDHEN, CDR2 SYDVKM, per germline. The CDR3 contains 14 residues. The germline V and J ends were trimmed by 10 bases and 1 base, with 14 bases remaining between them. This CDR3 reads CAITGGRSNQPQHF. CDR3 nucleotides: TGTGCCATCACCGGGGGACGGAGCAATCAGCCCCAGCATTTT.

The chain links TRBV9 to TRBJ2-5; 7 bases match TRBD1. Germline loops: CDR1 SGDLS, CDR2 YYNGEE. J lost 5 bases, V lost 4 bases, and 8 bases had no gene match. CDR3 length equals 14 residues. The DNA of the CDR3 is TGTGCCAGCAGCAAGACCGGGACAGATGAGACCCAGTACTTC. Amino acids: CASSKTGTDETQYF.

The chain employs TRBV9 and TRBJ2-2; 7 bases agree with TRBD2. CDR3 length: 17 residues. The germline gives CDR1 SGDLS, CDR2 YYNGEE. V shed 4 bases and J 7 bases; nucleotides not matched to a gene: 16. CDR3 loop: CASSIGPSGINGGELFF. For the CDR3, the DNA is TGTGCCAGCAGCATAGGACCTAGCGGAATAAATGGCGGGGAGCTGTTTTTT.

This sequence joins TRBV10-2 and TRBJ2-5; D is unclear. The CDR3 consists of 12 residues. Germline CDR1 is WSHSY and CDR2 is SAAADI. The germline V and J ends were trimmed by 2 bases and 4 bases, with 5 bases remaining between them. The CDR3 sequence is CASSEPGETQYF. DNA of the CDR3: TGCGCCAGCAGTGAGCCGGGAGAGACCCAGTACTTC.

The CDR3 region has the DNA TGTGCCAGCAGCCTGAAGACTAGCGGGGGTTCGCAGTTCTTC. Its translation is CASSLKTSGGSQFF. The chain combines TRBV3-1 with TRBJ2-1; 12 bases are shared with TRBD2. CDR3 length: 14 amino acids. Germline lookup yields CDR1 LGHDT and CDR2 YNNKEL (reference sequence). V lost 4 bases and J lost 12; bases outside the gene matches: 7.